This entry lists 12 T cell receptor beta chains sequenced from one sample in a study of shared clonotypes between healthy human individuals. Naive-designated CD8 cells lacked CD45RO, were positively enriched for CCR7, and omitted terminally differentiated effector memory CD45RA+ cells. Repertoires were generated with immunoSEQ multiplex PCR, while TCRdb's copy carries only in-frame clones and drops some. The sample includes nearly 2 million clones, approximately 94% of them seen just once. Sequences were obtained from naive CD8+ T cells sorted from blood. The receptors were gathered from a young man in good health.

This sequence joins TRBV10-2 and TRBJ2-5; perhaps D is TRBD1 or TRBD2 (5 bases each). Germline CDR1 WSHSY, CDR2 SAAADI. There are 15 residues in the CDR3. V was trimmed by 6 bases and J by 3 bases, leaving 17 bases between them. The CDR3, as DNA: TGCGCCAGCAGGGAAAACCGGGACCCAGAAGAGACCCAGTACTTC. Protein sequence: CASRENRDPEETQYF.

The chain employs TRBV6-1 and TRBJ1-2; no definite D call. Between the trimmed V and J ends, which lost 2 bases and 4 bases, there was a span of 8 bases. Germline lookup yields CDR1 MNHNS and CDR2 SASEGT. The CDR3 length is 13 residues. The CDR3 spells CASSERGSYGYTF. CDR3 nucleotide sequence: TGTGCCAGCAGTGAACGGGGTAGCTATGGCTACACCTTC.

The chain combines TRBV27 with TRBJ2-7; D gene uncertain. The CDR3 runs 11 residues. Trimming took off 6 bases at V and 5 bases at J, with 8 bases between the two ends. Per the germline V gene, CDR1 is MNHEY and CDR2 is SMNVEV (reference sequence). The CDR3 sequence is CASSNYHEQYF. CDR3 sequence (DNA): TGTGCCAGCAGCAATTACCACGAGCAGTACTTC.

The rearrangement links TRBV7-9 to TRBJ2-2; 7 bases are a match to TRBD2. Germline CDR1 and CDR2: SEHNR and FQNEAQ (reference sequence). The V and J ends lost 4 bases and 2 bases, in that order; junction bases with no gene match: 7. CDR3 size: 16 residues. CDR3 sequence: CASSSLGLGNTGELFF. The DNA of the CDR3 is TGTGCCAGCAGCTCCCTCGGACTAGGTAACACCGGGGAGCTGTTTTTT.

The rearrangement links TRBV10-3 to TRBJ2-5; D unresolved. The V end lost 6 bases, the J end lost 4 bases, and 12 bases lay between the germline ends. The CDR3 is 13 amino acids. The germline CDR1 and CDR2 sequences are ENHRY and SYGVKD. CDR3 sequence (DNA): TGTGCCATCAGGCCACAGCCCACAGAGACCCAGTACTTC. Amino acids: CAIRPQPTETQYF.

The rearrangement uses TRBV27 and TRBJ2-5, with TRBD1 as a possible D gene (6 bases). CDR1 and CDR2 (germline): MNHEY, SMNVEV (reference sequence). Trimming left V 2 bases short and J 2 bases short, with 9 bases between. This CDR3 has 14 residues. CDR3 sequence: CASSLMGAQETQYF. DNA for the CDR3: TGTGCCAGCAGTTTAATGGGGGCTCAAGAGACCCAGTACTTC.

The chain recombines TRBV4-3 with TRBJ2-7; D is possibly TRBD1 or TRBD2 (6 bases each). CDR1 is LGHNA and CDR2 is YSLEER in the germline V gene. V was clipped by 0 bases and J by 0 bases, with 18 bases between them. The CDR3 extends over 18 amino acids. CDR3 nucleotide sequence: TGCGCCAGCAGCCAAGATCTGGGGTGGGGGGACAACTCCTACGAGCAGTACTTC. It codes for CASSQDLGWGDNSYEQYF.

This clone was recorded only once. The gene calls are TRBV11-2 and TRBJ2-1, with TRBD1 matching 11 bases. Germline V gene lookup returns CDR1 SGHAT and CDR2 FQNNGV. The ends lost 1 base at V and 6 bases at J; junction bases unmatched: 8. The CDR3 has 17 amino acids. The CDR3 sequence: CASSLGTGGVNGNEQFF. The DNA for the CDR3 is TGTGCCAGCAGCTTAGGGACAGGGGGCGTTAACGGCAATGAGCAGTTCTTC.

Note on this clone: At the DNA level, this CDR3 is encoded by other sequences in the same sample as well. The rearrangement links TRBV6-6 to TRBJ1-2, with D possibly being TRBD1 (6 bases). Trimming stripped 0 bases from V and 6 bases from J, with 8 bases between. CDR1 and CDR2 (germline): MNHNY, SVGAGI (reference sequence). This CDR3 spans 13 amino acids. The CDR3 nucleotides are TGTGCCAGCAGTTACTCGGGGGGCGATGGCTACACCTTC. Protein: CASSYSGGDGYTF.

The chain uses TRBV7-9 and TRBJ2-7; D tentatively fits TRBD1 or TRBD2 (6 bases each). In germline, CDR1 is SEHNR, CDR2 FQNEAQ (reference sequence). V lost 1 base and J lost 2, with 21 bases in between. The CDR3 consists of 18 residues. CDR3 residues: CASSLVGGTSGTPYEQYF. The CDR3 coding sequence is TGTGCCAGCAGCTTAGTAGGGGGGACCAGCGGAACACCCTACGAGCAGTACTTC.

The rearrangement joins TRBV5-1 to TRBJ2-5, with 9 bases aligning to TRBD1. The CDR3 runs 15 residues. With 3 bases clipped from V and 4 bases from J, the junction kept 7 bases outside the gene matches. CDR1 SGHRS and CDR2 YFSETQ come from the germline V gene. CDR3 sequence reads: CASSYTGGGRETQYF. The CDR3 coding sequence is TGCGCCAGCAGCTACACAGGGGGCGGGAGAGAGACCCAGTACTTC.

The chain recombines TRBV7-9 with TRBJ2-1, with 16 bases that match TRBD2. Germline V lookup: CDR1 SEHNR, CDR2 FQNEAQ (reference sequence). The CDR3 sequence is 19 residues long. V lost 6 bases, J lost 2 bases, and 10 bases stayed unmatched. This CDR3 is CASSPTGTSGRDPYNEQFF. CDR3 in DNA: TGTGCCAGCAGTCCGACCGGGACTAGCGGGAGGGACCCCTACAATGAGCAGTTCTTC.